This T cell receptor beta chain was captured by sequencing in a study of technical replicates of blood from a handful of donors (dated by TCRdb to 2016 to 2017). Receptor amplification or capture employed the immunoSEQ multiplex PCR assay. TCRdb holds this immuneACCESS table with in-frame rearrangements only. Some clones are missing; in checked studies, unresolved V genes explain under half, and the rest has no known cause. The sample table holds around 69,000 clones, of which around 87% were seen once. The ten most abundant clones make up 4.6% of the sample. This clone was counted between two and nine times. No antigen is known for it. Qualities for individual bases were not recorded, and no much larger clone is one base off. The CDR3 has 14 amino acids, counting the end cysteine and phenylalanine. Just CDR3 DNA is preserved here, 42 bases in frame from base 1. Reading the germline V gene (reference sequence) gives CDR1 SEHNR and CDR2 FQNEAQ. V is clipped by 2 bases and J by 3 bases, and the sequence between their germline boundaries is 8 bases long.

Sequenced input: PBMCs. Here the chain combines TRBV7-9 and TRBJ1-3; the D segment could be TRBD1, given 5 matching bases. The receptor comes from a human donor in good health. Some clones in this sample may be carry-over from other donors' samples. The sequence in DNA is TGTGCCAGCAGCTTACTACAGGATGGAAACACCATATATTTT. This translates into CASSLLQDGNTIYF. The entire variable domain, with the stretches around the CDR3 drawn from the reference TRBV7-9 and TRBJ1-3 proteins, is DTGVSQNPRHKITKRGQNVTFRCDPISEHNRLYWYRQTLGQGPEFLTYFQNEAQLEKSRLLSDRFSAERPKGSFSTLEIQRTEQGDSAMYLCASSLLQDGNTIYFGEGSWLTVV.